This entry concerns a single TCR beta chain. A second PCR, run for roughly 7 to 12 cycles, used a sample-barcoded 5' primer plus a J-beta primer mix. TCRdb called the 5' RACE reads again in MiXCR, with one record for every CDR3 protein. The table shows about 690,000 distinct CDR3 sequences, with around 41% occurring only once. The CDR3 length is 14 residues. Germline V gives CDR1 DFQATT, CDR2 SNEGSKA (reference sequence). The V and J ends lost 1 base and 6 bases, in that order; junction bases with no gene match: 7. The sample is drawn from a study of blood T cells in healthy people across ages. The chain carries TRBV20-1 and TRBJ2-7; 9 nucleotides line up with TRBD2. Source material: blood. The clonotype originates from an elderly man in good health. The CDR3 is CSARGLAGYAEQYF. The CDR3 DNA is TGCAGTGCTAGAGGGCTAGCGGGATACGCCGAGCAGTACTTC.